These 20 T cell receptor beta chains originate from one sample sequenced in a study of CD8+CD57+ T cells in acquired aplastic anemia (dated by TCRdb to the late 2010s). For sequencing, an Illumina HiSeq 2000 was employed. TCR beta VDJ combination and CDR3 sequence profiling used genomic DNA as the template. TCRdb cleaned the public reads at Q25 with fastp, built clones with MiXCR and kept in-frame beta chains. Identical CDR3 proteins give one entry, which carries the most common genes and DNA. The sample table records approximately 380,000 distinct CDR3 sequences; roughly 64% of these occur just once. Less than 4% of the sample lies in the top ten. Sequencing used sorted CD4+, CD8+, or CD8+CD57+ T cells (not recorded which) from PBMCs. These receptor sequences come from a human donor in good health, serving as a control.

Comment on this clonotype: As the CDR3 is not closed by the conserved phenylalanine or tryptophan, this likely results from a read error. No DNA is shown, since the ends of the CDR3 on it are uncertain; the CDR3 is the one TCRdb lists. The chain is built from TRBV7-2 and TRBJ1-6. Germline V gives CDR1 SGHTA, CDR2 FQGNSA. The CDR3 region is 13 residues in length, termini included. The CDR3 region is CASSLSMGTTGEL.

The chain links TRBV5-5 to TRBJ1-5; a possible D gene is TRBD1 (5 bases). The CDR3 consists of 16 residues. Per the germline V gene, CDR1 is SGHKS and CDR2 is YYEKEE (reference sequence). Trimming stripped 5 bases from V and 5 bases from J, with 20 bases between. CDR3 coding DNA: TGTGCCAGCAGTCGTAGGGGCAAGGAAGTAGATCAGCCCCAGCATTTT. This translates into CASSRRGKEVDQPQHF.

This chain joins TRBV15 and TRBJ1-5, with D possibly matching TRBD1 (5 bases). Trimming removed 1 base at V and 4 bases at J, with 14 bases between. Germline assignment: CDR1 LNHNV and CDR2 YYDKDF (reference sequence). The CDR3 extends over 16 amino acids. CDR3 region: CATSRGGDARNQPQHF. The CDR3 DNA follows: TGTGCCACCAGCAGAGGTGGGGACGCCCGAAATCAGCCCCAGCATTTT.

This CDR3 is CASSFTGAGNSPYHF. Here the CDR3 DNA reads TGTGCCAGCAGCTTTACCGGTGCGGGGAATTCACCCTACCACTTT. The rearrangement links TRBV7-3 to TRBJ1-6; D is uncertain. Per germline, CDR1 SGHTA and CDR2 FQGTGA. The CDR3 sequence is 15 residues long. V lost 3 bases and J lost 18, with 24 bases in between. Combining the CDR3 with reference TRBV7-3 and TRBJ1-6 gives the whole variable domain GAGVSQTPSNKVTEKGKYVELRCDPISGHTALYWYRQSLGQGPEFLIYFQGTGAADDSGLPNDRFFAVRPEGSVSTLKIQRTERGDSAVYLCASSFTGAGNSPYHFGNGTRLTVT.

The gene calls are TRBV5-1 and TRBJ1-1; TRBD1 is a possible D gene (5 bases). Trimming left V 4 bases short and J 12 bases short, with 16 bases between. Germline assignment: CDR1 SGHRS and CDR2 YFSETQ. The CDR3 spans 12 residues. The CDR3 region is CASSEGAHGTFF. CDR3 DNA sequence: TGCGCCAGCAGCGAAGGGGCGCACGGAACTTTCTTT.

A word on this clonotype: The junction differs from germline at one of its ends, possibly a read error. The chain combines TRBV14 with TRBJ1-4, with 8 bases lining up with TRBD1. The CDR3 extends over 14 amino acids. Germline loops: CDR1 SGHDN, CDR2 FVKESK. The CDR3 sequence is CASSLVDRGGYSLF. The CDR3 DNA reads as TGTGCCAGCAGCCTAGTCGACAGGGGAGGCTATTCACTTTTT.

In the case of this clonotype: Because the CDR3's place on the DNA is in doubt, the DNA is left out and the CDR3 is given as listed by TCRdb. The chain joins TRBV7-2 to TRBJ2-5. Germline CDR1 SGHTA, CDR2 FQGNSA. The CDR3 region is 15 residues in length, termini included. The CDR3 sequence is CASSFRVEAFFGQYF.

This clonotype was counted at least ten times. The V call is TRBV2, the J call TRBJ2-1; D possibly corresponds to TRBD2 (6 bases). The V gene lost 2 bases and the J gene lost 3 bases, with 11 bases spanning the gap. The germline gives CDR1 SNHLY, CDR2 FYNNEI. The CDR3 spans 15 residues. The CDR3 spells CASSELAGNYNEQFF. The CDR3 DNA sequence: TGTGCCAGCAGTGAATTGGCGGGGAACTACAATGAGCAGTTCTTC.

The rearrangement links TRBV20-1 to TRBJ1-1; D unclear. There are 13 residues in the CDR3. Germline loops: CDR1 DFQATT, CDR2 SNEGSKA (reference sequence). The CDR3: CSVEETRNTEAFF. CDR3 DNA sequence: TGCAGCGTTGAAGAGACACGGAACACTGAAGCTTTCTTT.

For this clonotype: Its ends do not fully match the called genes, so a read error is possible. CDR3 nucleotides: TGTGCCAGCAGCGTAGCGGGGACTAACAACAATGAGCACACCTTC. This codes for CASSVAGTNNNEHTF. This chain links TRBV9 with TRBJ2-7, with 7 bases fitting TRBD2. Germline assignment: CDR1 SGDLS and CDR2 YYNGEE. The CDR3 loop spans 15 amino acids. Together with reference TRBV9 and TRBJ2-7, the CDR3 gives the full variable domain: DSGVTQTPKHLITATGQRVTLRCSPRSGDLSVYWYQQSLDQGLQFLIQYYNGEERAKGNILERFSAQQFPDLHSELNLSSLELGDSALYFCASSVAGTNNNEHTFGPGTRLTVT.

The chain uses TRBV7-3 and TRBJ2-7, with unresolved D. Germline-derived CDR1 and CDR2 are SGHTA and FQGTGA. The V end lost 3 bases, the J end lost 7 bases, and 13 bases lay between the germline ends. The CDR3 runs to 13 residues. CDR3 amino acids: CASSLLGSDEQYF. CDR3 coding DNA: TGTGCCAGCAGCTTGCTAGGGTCGGATGAGCAGTACTTC.

With respect to this clonotype: The CDR3 ends on some other residue instead of the conserved phenylalanine or tryptophan, so this is likely a read error. This chain joins TRBV10-3 and TRBJ2-2; tentative D call: TRBD1 (6 bases). Germline assignment: CDR1 ENHRY and CDR2 SYGVKD. Deletions cut 6 bases from V and 0 bases from J, with 23 bases between. CDR3 size: 19 residues. The CDR3 sequence is CAISGNLLRAGANTGELFL. Here the CDR3 DNA reads TGTGCCATCAGCGGAAACCTACTCAGGGCAGGGGCGAACACCGGGGAGCTGTTTCTT.

The rearrangement joins TRBV2 to TRBJ2-3; no clear D gene. The J call is in doubt because the DNA end fits TRBJ1-5 better. Germline CDR1 and CDR2: SNHLY and FYNNEI. This CDR3 region has 16 residues. The CDR3 bases are TGTGCCAGCTTCCTTTCAGGTGAGAGGGCGAATCAGCCCCAGCATTTT. Its protein product is CASFLSGERANQPQHF.

This chain joins TRBV4-1 and TRBJ2-1; D is uncertain. The CDR3 is 15 amino acids. Germline V lookup: CDR1 MGHRA, CDR2 YSYEKL. The V end lost 0 bases, the J end lost 4 bases, and 10 bases lay between the germline ends. CDR3 in DNA: TGCGCCAGCAGCCAAGATATTCAACCTTACAATGAGCAGTTCTTC. Translated, it gives CASSQDIQPYNEQFF.

Details on this clonotype: At one of its ends the junction is not consistent with the germline gene, which may arise from a read error. The chain employs TRBV7-6 and TRBJ1-5, with TRBD1 matching over 7 bases. Germline CDR1 SGHVS, CDR2 FNYEAQ. The CDR3 totals 14 residues. CDR3 DNA: TGTGCCAGCAGCTTATGGGCAGGGGGGGAGCAAAAGAGTTTT. This sequence encodes CASSLWAGGEQKSF.

This clonotype showed up many times. The chain carries TRBV10-3 and TRBJ1-1, with 7 bases aligning to TRBD1. The CDR3 extends over 11 amino acids. V trimming: 11 bases; J trimming: 6 bases; junction bases outside the gene matches: 6. Germline V lookup: CDR1 ENHRY, CDR2 SYGVKD. The CDR3 here is CAARQGPEAFF. The CDR3 nucleotides read TGTGCCGCCAGACAGGGCCCTGAAGCTTTCTTT.

Remarks on this clonotype: Relative to the germline gene, one junction end is altered; a read error may explain this. The J gene is TRBJ1-4, the V gene TRBV5-1; the D is unclear. CDR3 length equals 12 residues. CDR1 is SGHRS and CDR2 is YFSETQ in the germline V gene. CDR3 residues: CASSLENGKLFF. The CDR3 DNA sequence: TGCGCCAGCAGCTTGGAAAATGGAAAACTGTTTTTT.

This clonotype was detected ten times or more. The genes are TRBV19 and TRBJ2-7; perhaps D is TRBD1 or TRBD2 (5 bases each). This CDR3 spans 14 amino acids. Germline CDR1 is LNHDA and CDR2 is SQIVND (reference sequence). The V and J ends lost 4 bases and 3 bases respectively, with 13 bases between them. The CDR3 here is CASSKGPAIYEQYF. The CDR3 DNA follows: TGTGCCAGTAGTAAGGGACCAGCGATCTACGAGCAGTACTTC.

This chain uses TRBV7-3 with TRBJ2-1, with 8 bases identical to TRBD1. In germline, CDR1 is SGHTA, CDR2 FQGTGA. This CDR3 region has 12 residues. Germline trimming cut 8 bases from V and 7 bases from J; bases unmatched to any gene: 4. The CDR3 loop is CASPGGLNEQFF. In nucleotides, the CDR3 is TGTGCCAGCCCAGGGGGCTTGAATGAGCAGTTCTTC.

Concerning this clonotype itself: Compared with germline, one end of the junction differs, possibly owing to a read error. This rearrangement joins TRBV12-3 or TRBV12-4 to TRBJ1-6; weak D call: TRBD1 (6 bases). There are 14 residues in the CDR3. In DNA, the CDR3 is TGTGCCAGCAGATTAGGGACATATAATTCACCCCTCCACTTT. Protein: CASRLGTYNSPLHF.